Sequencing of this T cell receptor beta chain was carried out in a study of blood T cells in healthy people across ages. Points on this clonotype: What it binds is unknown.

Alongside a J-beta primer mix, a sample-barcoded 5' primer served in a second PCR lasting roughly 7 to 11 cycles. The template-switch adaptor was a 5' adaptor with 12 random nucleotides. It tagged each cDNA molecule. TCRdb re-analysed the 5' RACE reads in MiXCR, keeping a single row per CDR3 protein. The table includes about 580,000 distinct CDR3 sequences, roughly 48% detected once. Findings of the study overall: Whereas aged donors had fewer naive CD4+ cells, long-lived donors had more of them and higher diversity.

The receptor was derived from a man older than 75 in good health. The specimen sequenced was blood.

In nucleotides, the CDR3 is TGTGCCAGCAGCAAAGGCCCTGGACTAGCGGGAGGGGGAACAGATACGCAGTATTTT. This gives the protein CASSKGPGLAGGGTDTQYF. The rearrangement joins TRBV21-1 to TRBJ2-3; the DNA was not compared with TRBD2, the D call given in the table. TRBV21-1 represents a pseudogene. The CDR3 is 19 amino acids.